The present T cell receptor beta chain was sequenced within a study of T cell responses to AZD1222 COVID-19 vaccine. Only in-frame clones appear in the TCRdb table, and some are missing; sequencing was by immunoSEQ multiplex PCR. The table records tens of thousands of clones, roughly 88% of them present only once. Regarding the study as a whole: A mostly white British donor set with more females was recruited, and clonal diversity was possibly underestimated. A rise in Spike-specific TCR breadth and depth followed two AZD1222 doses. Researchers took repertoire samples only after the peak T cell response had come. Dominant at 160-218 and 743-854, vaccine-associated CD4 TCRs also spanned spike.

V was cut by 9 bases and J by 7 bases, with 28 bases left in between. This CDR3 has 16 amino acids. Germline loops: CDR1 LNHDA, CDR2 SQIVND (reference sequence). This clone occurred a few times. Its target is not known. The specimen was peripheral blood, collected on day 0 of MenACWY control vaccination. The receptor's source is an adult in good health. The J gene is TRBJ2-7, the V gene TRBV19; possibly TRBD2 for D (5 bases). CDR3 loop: CASTRRHEFRGQEQYF. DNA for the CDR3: TGTGCCAGCACACGACGACATGAATTTCGGGGTCAAGAGCAGTACTTC.